Listed below are T cell receptor beta chains from one sample, sequenced in a study of blood T cell repertoires in COVID-19. Only in-frame clones appear in the TCRdb table, and some are missing; sequencing was by immunoSEQ multiplex PCR. This sample has about 240,000 clones, with roughly 80% found just once. The sample consisted of peripheral blood. The receptor source for this set is a woman older than 75 with acute or convalescent COVID-19. The CDR3 runs from the conserved cysteine through the conserved F or W. A D gene is named only where the DNA matches it firmly. The listing skips clone size in some rows; elsewhere it reads once, few, many or a size class.

>TRBV28|15|TRBD1|-|TRBJ2-7
CASSPTGQGNHEQYF
TGTGCCAGCAGTCCAACGGGACAGGGTAACCACGAGCAGTACTTC
>TRBV5-1|14|-|-|TRBJ1-3
CASSLDSSGNTIYF
TGCGCCAGCAGCTTGGACAGCTCTGGAAACACCATATATTTT
>TRBV18|16|-|-|TRBJ1-1
CASSPGLRAMNTEAFF
TGTGCCAGCTCACCAGGGCTGCGGGCTATGAACACTGAAGCTTTCTTT
>TRBV7-7|15|TRBD1|-|TRBJ1-4
CASSPGTGQGEKLFF
TGTGCTAGCAGCCCAGGGACAGGGCAGGGAGAAAAACTGTTTTTT
>TRBV24-1|16|TRBD1|few|TRBJ1-1
CATQRTGQKMNTEAFF
TGTGCCACTCAAAGGACAGGGCAAAAGATGAACACTGAAGCTTTCTTT
>TRBV5-5|14|-|-|TRBJ2-2
CASSLAANTGELFF
TGTGCCAGCAGCTTGGCCGCGAACACCGGGGAGCTGTTTTTT
>TRBV7-2|13|-|once|TRBJ1-5
CASSFERNQPQHF
TGTGCCAGCAGCTTTGAGAGGAATCAGCCCCAGCATTTT
>TRBV21-1|16|-|-|TRBJ1-1
CASFKKGVRGNTEAFF
TGTGCCAGCTTTAAAAAGGGGGTGAGAGGGAACACTGAAGCTTTCTTT
>TRBV6-6|13|-|-|TRBJ1-5
CASSAPVGQPQHF
TGTGCCAGCAGTGCACCGGTGGGCCAGCCCCAGCATTTT
>TRBV23-1|16|TRBD1|-|TRBJ1-5
CASSTSGRGSLQPQHF
TGCGCCAGCAGTACATCGGGCAGGGGGTCCCTTCAGCCCCAGCATTTT
>TRBV5-4|15|TRBD2|-|TRBJ2-3
CASSFSGGGSHTQYF
TGTGCCAGCAGCTTTAGCGGGGGGGGGTCTCATACGCAGTATTTT
>TRBV18|15|-|few|TRBJ1-1
CASSPGGGANTEAFF
TGTGCCAGCTCACCAGGAGGGGGGGCGAACACTGAAGCTTTCTTT
>TRBV19|17|TRBD2|-|TRBJ2-2
CASSRSSGAINTGELFF
TGTGCCAGTAGTAGATCTAGCGGGGCGATAAACACCGGGGAGCTGTTTTTT
>TRBV28|15|-|-|TRBJ1-2
CASSLSGPPNYGYTF
TGTGCCAGCAGTTTATCAGGGCCCCCTAACTATGGCTACACCTTC
>TRBV11-2|12|-|-|TRBJ2-1
CASSPDSDEQFF
TGTGCCAGCAGCCCCGACTCCGATGAGCAGTTCTTC
>TRBV21-1|14|-|-|TRBJ2-5
CASSNRAGGETQYF
TGTGCCAGCAGCAACAGGGCTGGAGGGGAGACCCAGTACTTC
>TRBV10-3|13|-|-|TRBJ1-1
CAISESRDTEAFF
TGTGCCATCAGTGAGTCGAGGGACACTGAAGCTTTCTTT
>TRBV28|15|-|-|TRBJ2-2
CASSFSGPGVGELFF
TGTGCCAGCAGTTTTTCGGGCCCCGGGGTCGGGGAGCTGTTTTTT